This T cell receptor beta chain derives from a study of beta chain features in type 1 diabetes. For the study at large: All samples combined gave roughly 100 million sorted cells for examination.

Looked up from germline, CDR1 is SGHTA and CDR2 is FQGNSA. CDR3 length: 13 residues. Trimming took 5 bases from V and 7 from J, leaving 12 bases between them. Every single donor gave one heparinised blood draw, and these averaged approximately 120 mL. The authors sorted CD4+ naive, central memory, regulatory and stem cell-like memory cells via CD45RO/CCR7/CD25/CD127/CD95/CD27. Study-wide points: Shortening that was moderate but significant affected the TCRB CDR3s of Type 1 diabetes patients in all four CD4+ subsets. Researchers caution that PCR might favor shorter templates, equally among patients and controls.

This clone was seen more than once but under ten times. Antigen unknown. As every portion of the isolated RNA was reverse transcribed, the sequencing read expressed TCRB transcripts. The data were produced by immunoSEQ multiplex PCR, yet TCRdb's version contains in-frame clones alone and is incomplete. Of 200,000 to 300,000 clones in the sample, around 13% were seen once. The origin of this receptor is a young man with type 1 diabetes. Sequencing was carried out using naive CD4+ T cells from blood. The chain is built from TRBV7-2 and TRBJ1-5; tentatively, D is TRBD1 (6 bases). The CDR3 sequence: CASSQTGVQPQHF. For the CDR3, the DNA is TGTGCCAGCAGCCAGACAGGTGTGCAGCCCCAGCATTTT.